The clone carrying this T cell receptor (beta chain) was observed a handful of times. Its antigen remains unidentified. Sequencing used cDNA as its template, made by extracting RNA and reverse transcribing it. Sequencing used immunoSEQ multiplex PCR; TCRdb keeps in-frame clones, though not all of them. Among about 130,000 clones listed, approximately 58% were seen once. This record belongs to a study of CD8+ T cells in alopecia areata. Study-wide results and caveats: Greater clonality was observed in lesional scalp samples, especially alopecia totalis/universalis, versus normal scalp.

The receptor was isolated from a human donor with alopecia areata. Sequenced material: CD4+ T cells sorted from blood, taken at week 0.

As DNA, the CDR3 is TGTGCCAGCGCTCCCAGCGGGACAGGACGCCCCTACACCTTC. It yields the protein CASAPSGTGRPYTF. The genes are TRBV5-6 and TRBJ1-2; 8 nucleotides agree with TRBD1. From germline, CDR1 is SGHDT and CDR2 YYEEEE. The CDR3 totals 14 residues. The ends lost 7 bases at V and 10 bases at J; junction bases unmatched: 15.